The rows below give T cell receptor beta chains drawn from one sample of a study of blood T cell repertoires in COVID-19. Repertoires were generated with immunoSEQ multiplex PCR, while TCRdb's copy carries only in-frame clones and drops some. Here the sample spans roughly 200,000 clones, around 89% being singletons. Sequencing was done on a sample of peripheral blood. These receptors were collected from a man in his 70s with acute or convalescent COVID-19. The CDR3 runs from the conserved cysteine through the conserved F or W. The order of the fields is clone size, V gene, D gene, J gene, CDR3 DNA, CDR3 protein. The D gene is left open where the match is weak. Rows may omit the clone size; those that give it use once, few, many or a size class.

>-|TRBV11-3|TRBD1|TRBJ2-7
TGTGCCAGCAGCTACAGGGGGAGCTCCTACGAGCAGTACTTC
CASSYRGSSYEQYF
>-|TRBV7-2|-|TRBJ2-7
TGTGCCAGCAGCTTACAGGGGTACGAGCAGTACTTC
CASSLQGYEQYF
>-|TRBV21-1|-|TRBJ1-6
TGTGCCAGCAGCAAAATCTCCCGGGACAGCCGATCACCCCTCCACTTT
CASSKISRDSRSPLHF
>-|TRBV28|TRBD1|TRBJ1-2
TGTGCCAGCAGTTCGGACAGGAACAGCTATGGCTACACCTTC
CASSSDRNSYGYTF
>medium-sized|TRBV24-1|TRBD2|TRBJ2-1
TGTGCCACCAGTGACATGGGGGCTAGCGGGAACAATGAGCAGTTCTTC
CATSDMGASGNNEQFF
>-|TRBV14|-|TRBJ1-1
TGTGCCAGCAAGGAGGGCTTGAACACTGAAGCTTTCTTT
CASKEGLNTEAFF
>-|TRBV5-6|TRBD2|TRBJ2-3
TGTGCCAGCAGCCGGCGAACTAGCGCAGATACGCAGTATTTT
CASSRRTSADTQYF
>-|TRBV6-2/TRBV6-3|TRBD1|TRBJ2-7
TGTGCCAGCAGTTACTCGGAGCAGGGGGCTAGGTACGAGCAGTACTTC
CASSYSEQGARYEQYF
>-|TRBV5-1|-|TRBJ2-3
TGCGCCAGCAGCATAATGTCAGATACGCAGTATTTT
CASSIMSDTQYF
>-|TRBV19|TRBD1|TRBJ1-5
TGTGCCAGTAAAGAACAGGGGCAGGGTCAGCCCCAGCATTTT
CASKEQGQGQPQHF